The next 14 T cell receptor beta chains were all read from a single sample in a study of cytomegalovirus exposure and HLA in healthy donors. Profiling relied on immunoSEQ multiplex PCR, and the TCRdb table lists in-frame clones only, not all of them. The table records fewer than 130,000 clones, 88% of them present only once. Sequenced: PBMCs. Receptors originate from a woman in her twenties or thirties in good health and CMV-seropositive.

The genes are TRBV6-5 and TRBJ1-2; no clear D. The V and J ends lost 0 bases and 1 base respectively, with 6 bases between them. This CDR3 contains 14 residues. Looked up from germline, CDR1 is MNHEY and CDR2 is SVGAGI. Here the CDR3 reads CASSYSGNNYGYTF. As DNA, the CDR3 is TGTGCCAGCAGTTACTCGGGCAATAACTATGGCTACACCTTC.

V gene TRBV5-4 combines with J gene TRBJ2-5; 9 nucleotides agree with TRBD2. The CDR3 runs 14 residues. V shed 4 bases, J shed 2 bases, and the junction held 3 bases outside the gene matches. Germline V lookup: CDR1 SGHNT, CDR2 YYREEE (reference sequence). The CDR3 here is CASSQRGEQETQYF. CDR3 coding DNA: TGTGCCAGCAGCCAGCGGGGGGAACAAGAGACCCAGTACTTC. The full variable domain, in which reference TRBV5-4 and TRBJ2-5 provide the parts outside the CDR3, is ETGVTQSPTHLIKTRGQQVTLRCSSQSGHNTVSWYQQALGQGPQFIFQYYREEENGRGNFPPRFSGLQFPNYSSELNVNALELDDSALYLCASSQRGEQETQYFGPGTRLLVL.

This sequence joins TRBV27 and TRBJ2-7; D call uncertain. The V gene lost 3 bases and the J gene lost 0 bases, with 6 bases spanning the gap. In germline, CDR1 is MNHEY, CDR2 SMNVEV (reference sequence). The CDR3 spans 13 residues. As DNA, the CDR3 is TGTGCCAGCAGTTTTGTCAGCTCCTACGAGCAGTACTTC. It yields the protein CASSFVSSYEQYF.

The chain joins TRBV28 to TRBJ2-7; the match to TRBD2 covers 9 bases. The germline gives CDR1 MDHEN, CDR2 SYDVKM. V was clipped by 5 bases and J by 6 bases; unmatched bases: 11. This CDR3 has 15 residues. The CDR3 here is CASSDPAGGPGEQYF. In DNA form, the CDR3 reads TGTGCCAGCAGTGACCCAGCGGGAGGCCCTGGCGAGCAGTACTTC. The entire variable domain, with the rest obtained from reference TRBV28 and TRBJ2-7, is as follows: DVKVTQSSRYLVKRTGEKVFLECVQDMDHENMFWYRQDPGLGLRLIYFSYDVKMKEKGDIPEGYSVSREKKERFSLILESASTNQTSMYLCASSDPAGGPGEQYFGPGTRLTVT.

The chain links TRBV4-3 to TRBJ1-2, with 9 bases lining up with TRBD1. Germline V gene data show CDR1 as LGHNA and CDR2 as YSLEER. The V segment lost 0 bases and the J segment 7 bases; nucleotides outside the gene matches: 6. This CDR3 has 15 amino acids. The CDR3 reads CASSQDAGQGIGYTF. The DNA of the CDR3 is TGCGCCAGCAGCCAAGACGCGGGACAGGGCATTGGCTACACCTTC.

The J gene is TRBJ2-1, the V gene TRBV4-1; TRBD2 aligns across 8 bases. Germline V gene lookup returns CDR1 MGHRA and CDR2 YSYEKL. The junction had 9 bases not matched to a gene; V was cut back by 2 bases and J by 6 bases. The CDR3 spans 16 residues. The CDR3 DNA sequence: TGCGCCAGCAGCCAACCCAGGACTAGCAGATTCAATGAGCAGTTCTTC. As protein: CASSQPRTSRFNEQFF.

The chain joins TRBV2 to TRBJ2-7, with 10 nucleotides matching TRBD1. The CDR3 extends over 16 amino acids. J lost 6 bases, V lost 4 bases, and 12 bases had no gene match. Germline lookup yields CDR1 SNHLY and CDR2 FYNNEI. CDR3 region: CASSGSGQGVFIEQYF. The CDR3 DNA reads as TGTGCCAGCAGTGGAAGTGGACAGGGGGTCTTTATCGAGCAGTACTTC.

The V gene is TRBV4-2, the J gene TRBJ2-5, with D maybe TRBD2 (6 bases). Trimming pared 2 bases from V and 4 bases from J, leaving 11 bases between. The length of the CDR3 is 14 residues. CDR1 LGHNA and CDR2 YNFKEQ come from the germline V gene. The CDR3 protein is CASSQSIGGETQYF. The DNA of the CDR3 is TGTGCCAGCAGCCAATCGATCGGGGGAGAGACCCAGTACTTC.

The DNA of the CDR3 is TGTGCCAGCTCACCCACGCCCGGGATAGGTATCCAACTCCACACCATATATTTT. Amino acid sequence: CASSPTPGIGIQLHTIYF. The chain couples TRBV18 to TRBJ1-3; D gene unclear. The V end lost 3 bases, the J end lost 8 bases, and 26 bases lay between the germline ends. This CDR3 is built from 18 residues. The germline V gene has CDR1 KGHSH and CDR2 LQKENI. The complete variable domain, with remaining parts taken from reference TRBV18 and TRBJ1-3, reads NAGVMQNPRHLVRRRGQEARLRCSPMKGHSHVYWYRQLPEEGLKFMVYLQKENIIDESGMPKERFSAEFPKEGPSILRIQQVVRGDSAAYFCASSPTPGIGIQLHTIYFGEGSWLTVV.

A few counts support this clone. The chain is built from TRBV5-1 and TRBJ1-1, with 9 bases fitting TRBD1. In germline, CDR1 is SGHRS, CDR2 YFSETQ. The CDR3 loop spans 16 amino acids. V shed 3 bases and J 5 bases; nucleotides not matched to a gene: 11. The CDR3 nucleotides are TGCGCCAGCAGCTCAAGACCGGACAGGGGTCGAACTGAAGCTTTCTTT. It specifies CASSSRPDRGRTEAFF.

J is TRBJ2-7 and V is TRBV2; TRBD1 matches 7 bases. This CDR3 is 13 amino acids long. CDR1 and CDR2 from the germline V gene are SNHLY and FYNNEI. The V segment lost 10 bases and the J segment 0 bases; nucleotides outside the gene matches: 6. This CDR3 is CATQGDRSYEQYF. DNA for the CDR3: TGTGCCACTCAGGGGGACCGCTCCTACGAGCAGTACTTC. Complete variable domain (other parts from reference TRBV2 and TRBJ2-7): EPEVTQTPSHQVTQMGQEVILRCVPISNHLYFYWYRQILGQKVEFLVSFYNNEISEKSEIFDDQFSVERPDGSNFTLKIRSTKLEDSAMYFCATQGDRSYEQYFGPGTRLTVT.

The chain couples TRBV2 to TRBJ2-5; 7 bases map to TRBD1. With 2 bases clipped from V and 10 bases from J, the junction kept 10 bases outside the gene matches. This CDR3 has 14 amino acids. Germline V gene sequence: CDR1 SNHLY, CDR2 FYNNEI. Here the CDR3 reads CASSESSGTDIQYF. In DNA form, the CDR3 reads TGTGCCAGCAGTGAATCTAGTGGGACAGACATCCAGTACTTC.

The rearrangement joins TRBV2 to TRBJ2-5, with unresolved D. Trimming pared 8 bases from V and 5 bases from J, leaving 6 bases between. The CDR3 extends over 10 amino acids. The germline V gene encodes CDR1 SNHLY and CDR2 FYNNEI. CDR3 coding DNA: TGTGCCAGCGGTCAGGAGACCCAGTACTTC. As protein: CASGQETQYF.

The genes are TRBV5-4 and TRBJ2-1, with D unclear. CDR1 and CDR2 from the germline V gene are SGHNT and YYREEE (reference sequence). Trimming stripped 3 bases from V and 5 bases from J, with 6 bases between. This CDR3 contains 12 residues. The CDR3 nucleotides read TGTGCCAGCAGCTCACTACACAATGAGCAGTTCTTC. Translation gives CASSSLHNEQFF.